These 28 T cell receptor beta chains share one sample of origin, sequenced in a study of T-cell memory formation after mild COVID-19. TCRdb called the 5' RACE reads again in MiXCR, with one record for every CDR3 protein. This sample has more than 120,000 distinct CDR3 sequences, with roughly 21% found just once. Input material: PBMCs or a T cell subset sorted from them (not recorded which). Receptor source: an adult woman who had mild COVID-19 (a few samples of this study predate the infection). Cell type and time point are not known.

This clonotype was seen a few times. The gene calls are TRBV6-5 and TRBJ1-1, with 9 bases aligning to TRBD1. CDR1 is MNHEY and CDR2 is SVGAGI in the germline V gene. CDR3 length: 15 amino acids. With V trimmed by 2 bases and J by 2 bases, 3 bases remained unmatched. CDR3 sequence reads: CASSYLGQGNTEAFF. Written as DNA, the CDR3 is TGTGCCAGCAGTTACCTGGGACAGGGTAACACTGAAGCTTTCTTT.

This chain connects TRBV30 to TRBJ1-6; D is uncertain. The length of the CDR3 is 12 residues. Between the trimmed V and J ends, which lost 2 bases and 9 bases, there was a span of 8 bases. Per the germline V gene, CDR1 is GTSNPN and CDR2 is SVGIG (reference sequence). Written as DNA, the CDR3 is TGTGCCTGGAGTCCCGTCGGTTCACCCCTCCACTTT. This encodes CAWSPVGSPLHF.

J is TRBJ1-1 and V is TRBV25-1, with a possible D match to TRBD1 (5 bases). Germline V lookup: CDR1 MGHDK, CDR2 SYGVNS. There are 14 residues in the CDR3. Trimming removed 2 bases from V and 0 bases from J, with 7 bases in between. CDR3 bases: TGTGCCAGCAGTGAAGTGGGACTGAACACTGAAGCTTTCTTT. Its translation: CASSEVGLNTEAFF.

CDR3 DNA: TGTGCCAGCAGCTTGGCTAGCGGGAGGAATGAGCAGTTCTTC. Its translation: CASSLASGRNEQFF. This chain connects TRBV7-2 to TRBJ2-1; 11 nucleotides align to TRBD2. The CDR3 is 14 amino acids. Unmatched junction bases numbered 2, after V lost 3 bases and J lost 7 bases. Germline V gene data show CDR1 as SGHTA and CDR2 as FQGNSA. The full variable domain, its missing parts supplied by reference TRBV7-2 and TRBJ2-1, is GAGVSQSPSNKVTEKGKDVELRCDPISGHTALYWYRQSLGQGLEFLIYFQGNSAPDKSGLPSDRFSAERTGGSVSTLTIQRTQQEDSAVYLCASSLASGRNEQFFGPGTRLTVL.

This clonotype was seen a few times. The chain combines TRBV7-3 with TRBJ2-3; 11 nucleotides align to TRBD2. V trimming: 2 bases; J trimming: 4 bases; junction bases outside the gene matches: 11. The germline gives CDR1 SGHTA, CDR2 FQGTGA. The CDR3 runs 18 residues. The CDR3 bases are TGTGCCAGCAGCTTATGGGCTCCTAGCGGGGGGACACCAGATACGCAGTATTTT. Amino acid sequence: CASSLWAPSGGTPDTQYF.

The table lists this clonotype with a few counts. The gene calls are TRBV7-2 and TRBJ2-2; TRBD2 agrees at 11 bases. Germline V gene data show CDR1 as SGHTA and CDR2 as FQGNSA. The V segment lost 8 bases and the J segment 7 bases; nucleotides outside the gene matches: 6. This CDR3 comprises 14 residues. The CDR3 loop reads CASRGGLADGELFF. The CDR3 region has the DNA TGTGCCAGCCGCGGGGGACTAGCGGACGGGGAGCTGTTTTTT.

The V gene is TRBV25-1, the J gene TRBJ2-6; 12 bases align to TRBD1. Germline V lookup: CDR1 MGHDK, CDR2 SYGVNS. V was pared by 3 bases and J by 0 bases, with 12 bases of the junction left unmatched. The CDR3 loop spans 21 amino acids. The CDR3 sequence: CASSDDGTGGHTFSGANVLTF. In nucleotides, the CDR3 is TGTGCCAGCAGTGACGATGGGACAGGGGGCCACACCTTCTCTGGGGCCAACGTCCTGACTTTC.

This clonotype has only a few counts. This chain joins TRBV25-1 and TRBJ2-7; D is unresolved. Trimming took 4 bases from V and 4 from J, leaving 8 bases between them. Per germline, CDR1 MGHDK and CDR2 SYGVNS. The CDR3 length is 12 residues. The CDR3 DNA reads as TGTGCCAGCAGTGCATTTAGGTACGAGCAGTACTTC. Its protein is CASSAFRYEQYF.

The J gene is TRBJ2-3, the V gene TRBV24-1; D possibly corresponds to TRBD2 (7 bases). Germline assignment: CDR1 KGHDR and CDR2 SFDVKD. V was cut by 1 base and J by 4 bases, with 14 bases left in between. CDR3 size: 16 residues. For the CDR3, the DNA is TGTGCCACCAGTGATTTCGACCGGGGGGCCCCAGATACGCAGTATTTT. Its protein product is CATSDFDRGAPDTQYF.

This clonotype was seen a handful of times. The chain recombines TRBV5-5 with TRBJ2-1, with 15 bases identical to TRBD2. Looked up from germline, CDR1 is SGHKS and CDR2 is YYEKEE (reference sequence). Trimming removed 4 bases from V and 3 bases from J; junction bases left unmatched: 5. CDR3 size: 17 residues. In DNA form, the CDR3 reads TGTGCCAGCAGCCTGGAGGGACTAGCGGGGGGCTACAATGAGCAGTTCTTC. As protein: CASSLEGLAGGYNEQFF.

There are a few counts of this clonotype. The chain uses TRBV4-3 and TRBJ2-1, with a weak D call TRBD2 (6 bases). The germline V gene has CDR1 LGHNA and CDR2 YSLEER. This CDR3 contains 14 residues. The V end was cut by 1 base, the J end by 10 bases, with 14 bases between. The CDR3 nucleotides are TGCGCCAGCAGCCAAGCGGGGGTAATGGCGGAGCAGTTCTTC. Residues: CASSQAGVMAEQFF.

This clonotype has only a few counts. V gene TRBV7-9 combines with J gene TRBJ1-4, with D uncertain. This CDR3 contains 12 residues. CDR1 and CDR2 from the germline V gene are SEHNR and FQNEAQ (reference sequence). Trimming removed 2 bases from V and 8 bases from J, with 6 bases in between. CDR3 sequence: CASSLTGEKLFF. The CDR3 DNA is TGTGCCAGCAGCTTAACGGGCGAAAAACTGTTTTTT. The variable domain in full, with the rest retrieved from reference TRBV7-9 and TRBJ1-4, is DTGVSQNPRHKITKRGQNVTFRCDPISEHNRLYWYRQTLGQGPEFLTYFQNEAQLEKSRLLSDRFSAERPKGSFSTLEIQRTEQGDSAMYLCASSLTGEKLFFGSGTQLSVL.

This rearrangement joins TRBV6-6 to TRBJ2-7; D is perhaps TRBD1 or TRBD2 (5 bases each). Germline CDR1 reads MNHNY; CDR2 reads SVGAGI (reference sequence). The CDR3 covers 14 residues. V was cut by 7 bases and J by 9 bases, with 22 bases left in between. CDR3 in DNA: TGTGCCAGCAAACAAGGGGCCGGGGCATTGTGGCAGTACTTC. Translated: CASKQGAGALWQYF.

CDR3: CASSSPRALTNYGYTF. For the CDR3, the DNA is TGTGCCAGCAGCTCTCCCCGGGCCCTGACTAACTATGGCTACACCTTC. This sequence joins TRBV5-5 and TRBJ1-2; no definite D call. V dropped 3 bases and J dropped 0 bases, with 15 bases sitting between them. The CDR3 contains 16 residues. Germline V gives CDR1 SGHKS, CDR2 YYEKEE (reference sequence).

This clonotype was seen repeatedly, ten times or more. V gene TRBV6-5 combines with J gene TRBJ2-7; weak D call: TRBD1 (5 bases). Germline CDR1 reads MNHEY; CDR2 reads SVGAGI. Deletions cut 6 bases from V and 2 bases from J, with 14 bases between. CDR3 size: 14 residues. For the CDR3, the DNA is TGTGCCAGCAGACAGGACGTGGGAACCTACGAGCAGTACTTC. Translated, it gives CASRQDVGTYEQYF.

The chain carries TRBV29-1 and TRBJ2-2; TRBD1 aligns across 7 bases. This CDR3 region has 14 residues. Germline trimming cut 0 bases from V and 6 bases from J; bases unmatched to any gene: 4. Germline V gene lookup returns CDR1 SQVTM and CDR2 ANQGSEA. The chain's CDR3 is CSVEETGVAGELFF. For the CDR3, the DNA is TGCAGCGTTGAAGAAACAGGGGTGGCCGGGGAGCTGTTTTTT.

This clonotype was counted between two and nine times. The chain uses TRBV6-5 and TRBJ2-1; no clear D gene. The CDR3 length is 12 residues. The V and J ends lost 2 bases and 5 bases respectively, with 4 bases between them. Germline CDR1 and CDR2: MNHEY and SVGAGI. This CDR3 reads CASSYTHNEQFF. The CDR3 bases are TGTGCCAGCAGTTACACTCACAATGAGCAGTTCTTC.

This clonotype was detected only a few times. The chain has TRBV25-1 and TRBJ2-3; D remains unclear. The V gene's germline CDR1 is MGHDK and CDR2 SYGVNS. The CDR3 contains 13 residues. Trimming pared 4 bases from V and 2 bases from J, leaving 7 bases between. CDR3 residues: CASSAGLTDTQYF. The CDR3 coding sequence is TGTGCCAGCAGTGCCGGTCTCACAGATACGCAGTATTTT.

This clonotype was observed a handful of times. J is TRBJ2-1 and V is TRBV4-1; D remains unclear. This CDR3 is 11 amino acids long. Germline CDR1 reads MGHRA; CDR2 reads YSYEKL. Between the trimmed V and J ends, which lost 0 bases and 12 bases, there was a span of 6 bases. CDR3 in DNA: TGCGCCAGCAGCCAAGATCAGGTGCAGTTCTTC. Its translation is CASSQDQVQFF.

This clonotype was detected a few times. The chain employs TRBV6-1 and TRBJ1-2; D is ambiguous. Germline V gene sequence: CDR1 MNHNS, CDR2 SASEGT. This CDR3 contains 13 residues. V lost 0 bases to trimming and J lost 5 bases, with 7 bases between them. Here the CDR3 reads CASSEAAEYGYTF. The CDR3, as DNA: TGTGCCAGCAGTGAAGCAGCGGAGTATGGCTACACCTTC.

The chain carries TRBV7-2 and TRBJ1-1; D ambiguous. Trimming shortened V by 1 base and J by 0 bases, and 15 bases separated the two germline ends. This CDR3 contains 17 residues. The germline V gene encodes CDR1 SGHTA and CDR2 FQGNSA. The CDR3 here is CASSLVPAIRMNTEAFF. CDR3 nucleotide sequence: TGTGCCAGCAGCTTAGTCCCGGCAATTCGGATGAACACTGAAGCTTTCTTT.

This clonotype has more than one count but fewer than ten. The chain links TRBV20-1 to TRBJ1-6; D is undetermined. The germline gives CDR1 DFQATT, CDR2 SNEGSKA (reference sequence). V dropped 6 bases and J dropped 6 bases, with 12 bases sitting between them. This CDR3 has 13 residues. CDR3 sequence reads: CSATEAANSPLHF. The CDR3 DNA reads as TGCAGTGCAACCGAAGCTGCTAATTCACCCCTCCACTTT.

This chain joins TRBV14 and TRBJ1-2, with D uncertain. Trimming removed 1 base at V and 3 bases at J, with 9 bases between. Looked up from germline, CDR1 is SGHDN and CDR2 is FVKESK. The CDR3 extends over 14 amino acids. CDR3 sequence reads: CASSQAVGYYGYTF. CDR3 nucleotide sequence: TGTGCCAGCAGCCAAGCGGTGGGCTACTATGGCTACACCTTC. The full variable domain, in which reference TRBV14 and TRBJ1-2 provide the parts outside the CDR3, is EAGVTQFPSHSVIEKGQTVTLRCDPISGHDNLYWYRRVMGKEIKFLLHFVKESKQDESGMPNNRFLAERTGGTYSTLKVQPAELEDSGVYFCASSQAVGYYGYTFGSGTRLTVV.

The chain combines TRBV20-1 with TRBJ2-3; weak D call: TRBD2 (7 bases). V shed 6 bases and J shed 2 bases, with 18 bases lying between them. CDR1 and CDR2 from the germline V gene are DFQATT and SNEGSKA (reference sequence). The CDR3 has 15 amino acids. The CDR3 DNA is TGCAGTGCCGACATCGGGGGGCCGTCCACAGATACGCAGTATTTT. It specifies CSADIGGPSTDTQYF.

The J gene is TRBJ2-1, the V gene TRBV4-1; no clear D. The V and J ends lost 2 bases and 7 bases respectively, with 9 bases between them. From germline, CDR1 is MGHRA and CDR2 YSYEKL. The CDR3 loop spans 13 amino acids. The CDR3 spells CASSQSHVNEQFF. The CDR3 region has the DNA TGCGCCAGCAGCCAAAGTCACGTGAATGAGCAGTTCTTC.

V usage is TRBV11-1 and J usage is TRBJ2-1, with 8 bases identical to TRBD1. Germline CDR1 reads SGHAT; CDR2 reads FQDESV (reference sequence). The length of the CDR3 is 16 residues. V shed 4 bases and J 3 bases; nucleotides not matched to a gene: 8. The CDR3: CASSSPTGEDYNEQFF. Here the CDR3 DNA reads TGTGCCAGCAGCTCCCCGACAGGGGAGGACTACAATGAGCAGTTCTTC.

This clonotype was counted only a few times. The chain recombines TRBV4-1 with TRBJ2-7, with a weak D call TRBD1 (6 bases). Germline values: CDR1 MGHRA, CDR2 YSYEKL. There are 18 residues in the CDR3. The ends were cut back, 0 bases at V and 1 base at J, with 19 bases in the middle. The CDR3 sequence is CASSQDHRAFLGSYEQYF. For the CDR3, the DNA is TGCGCCAGCAGCCAAGATCACAGGGCCTTTTTAGGATCCTACGAGCAGTACTTC.

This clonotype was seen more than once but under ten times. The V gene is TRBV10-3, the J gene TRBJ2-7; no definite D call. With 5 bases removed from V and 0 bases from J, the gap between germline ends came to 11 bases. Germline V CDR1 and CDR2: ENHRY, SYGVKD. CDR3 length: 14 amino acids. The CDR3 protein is CAISNGPPSYEQYF. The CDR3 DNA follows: TGTGCCATCAGTAACGGACCCCCCTCCTACGAGCAGTACTTC.